This T cell receptor (beta chain) stems from a study of blood T cell repertoires in COVID-19. In the source study's methods: Estimation of nucleated cell counts was performed using reference gene primer amplification. Assay used: immunoSEQ multiplex PCR; TCRdb lists only in-frame clones, some missing. V and J calls and clone size come straight from that table; D and trimming were deduced from the DNA. This sample has just over 300,000 clones, with 80% to 90% found just once. This CDR3 is 14 amino acids long. J gave up 6 bases and V 6 bases, and 9 bases lay outside the gene matches. Germline V gene sequence: CDR1 MNHEY, CDR2 SMNVEV (reference sequence). This clone has a single count.

Sequences were obtained from PBMCs or T cells enriched from blood (not recorded which). The chain recombines TRBV27 with TRBJ1-1; 8 nucleotides align to TRBD1. This sequence originates from a man aged 25 to 40 who had recovered from COVID-19. This CDR3 is CASSLNRGSSEAFF. Written as DNA, the CDR3 is TGTGCCAGCAGCCTAAACAGGGGGTCATCTGAAGCTTTCTTT.